The clone carrying this T cell receptor beta chain was detected only a few times. Its antigen is currently unknown. This record comes from a study of blood T cells in healthy people across ages. A second 7 to 11 cycle PCR used barcoded and J-beta primers. TCRdb independently ran MiXCR on the 5' RACE reads; one entry per CDR3 protein. The table records over 1,500,000 distinct CDR3 sequences, 35% to 50% of them present only once. The study, taken as a whole, reports: In long-lived donors, naive CD4+ cell counts and diversity exceeded those of aged donors.

Germline V gene lookup returns CDR1 GTSNPN and CDR2 SVGIG (reference sequence). This CDR3 is 13 amino acids long. V shed 2 bases and J shed 3 bases, with 8 bases lying between them. The gene calls are TRBV30 and TRBJ1-5; the D is unclear. The sequenced material came from blood. The sequence came from a human donor in good health. Written as DNA, the CDR3 is TGTGCCTGGAGTCTAAGCCCCAATCAGCCCCAGCATTTT. Amino acid sequence: CAWSLSPNQPQHF.